The T cell receptor beta chain under discussion was sequenced for a study of T cell responses to AZD1222 COVID-19 vaccine. Method: immunoSEQ multiplex PCR; TCRdb's copy keeps in-frame clones and lacks some. The sample carries about 120,000 clones, 92% recorded once. This CDR3 comprises 12 residues. The V gene's germline CDR1 is SGHRS and CDR2 YFSETQ. Between the trimmed V and J ends, which lost 0 bases and 2 bases, there was a span of 1 base. Findings and caveats of the study: Clonal diversity was possibly underestimated; the donors were predominantly white British and more often female.

On this clone itself: Its antigen is unknown.

Sequencing used peripheral blood, obtained 28 days after the second AZD1222 dose. This clonotype was obtained from an adult who received the AZD1222 COVID-19 vaccine. The rearrangement links TRBV5-1 to TRBJ2-3; D is ambiguous. This CDR3 reads CASSLDTDTQYF. CDR3 in DNA: TGCGCCAGCAGCTTGGACACAGATACGCAGTATTTT.